The clone carrying this T cell receptor (beta chain) has only a few counts. Germline loops: CDR1 MNHEY, CDR2 SMNVEV (reference sequence). The CDR3 consists of 13 residues. The V end lost 8 bases, the J end lost 4 bases, and 12 bases lay between the germline ends. Study processing details: Amplification of reference gene primers provided the estimated nucleated cell counts. The method was immunoSEQ multiplex PCR; TCRdb's version includes in-frame clones alone and lacks a portion of them. The DNA gave D and trimming, while V, J and clone size come from that table. The top ten clones hold 4.5% to 6% of a sample with approximately 240,000 clones, approximately 79% of them seen once. This sample is part of a study of blood T cell repertoires in COVID-19. Study as a whole: The United States, Italy and Spain supplied acute and convalescent COVID-19 samples.

The sequenced sample consisted of peripheral blood. The clonotype was recovered from a woman older than 75 with active or convalescent COVID-19. V is TRBV27 and J is TRBJ1-5; possible D gene TRBD1, 5 bases. The CDR3 DNA reads as TGTGCCAGCGGGTGGGGGGGTAATCAGCCCCAGCATTTT. It codes for CASGWGGNQPQHF.